This T cell receptor (beta chain) is drawn from a study of somatic mutations in cytotoxic T cells in rheumatoid arthritis (dated by TCRdb to 2015 to 2018). In the study overall: Before any treatment started and right after they were diagnosed, patients gave peripheral blood samples (roughly 32 ml EDTA). TCRB deep sequencing was performed for roughly 66 rheumatoid arthritis patients and around 20 healthy controls. Some V beta antibody-stained T-cell populations were flow-sorted on a FACSAria II or Sony SH800 at nearly 100% purity, and sorted V beta1+ cells also underwent TCRB sequencing. Patient and control groups had essentially identical median ages. Whether expanded CD8+ T-cell clones in untreated, newly diagnosed rheumatoid arthritis carry somatic mutations was the study question, and clonality was characterized with TCRB deep sequencing. What the work shows at the level of the full study, not this receptor alone: CD8+ T-cell clonality in rheumatoid arthritis patients was not significantly different from that in age-matched healthy controls. The finding that TRBV07 was slightly underrepresented in patients was left unadjusted for multiple comparisons. In about an eighth of the roughly 65 patients the largest CD8+ clone exceeded 20% of CD8+ cells, and several identical CD8+ TCRB sequences were shared between blood and synovial fluid. Viral specificity could not be ruled out by absence from virus-specific databases, and the antigen targets of the expanded CD8+ clones remained unknown. An increase of CD8+ clonality with age was seen in patients (Spearman r=0.49) but not in healthy controls.

Details on this clone: Its target antigen remains unknown. Base quality data are lacking; no much larger clone is found one base away.

Genomic DNA underwent TCRB CDR3 sequencing using the immunoSEQ assay. As for the authors' bioinformatics: Patient CD8+ clones larger than 1% were compared against published virus-specific TCRB sequences, and only a few matched. Only productive TCRB rearrangements were included in the analyses. A clone was defined by a unique TCRB CDR3 sequence, and clonality was computed as a productive clonality index based on Shannon entropy. Repertoire overlap between two samples was calculated from the template counts of each clone relative to total templates per sample. V-gene usage from TCRB sequencing and V-gene usage measured by flow cytometry were correlated (Spearman r of roughly 0.56). In its TCRdb copy, this immuneACCESS table keeps in-frame sequences only and misses some clones. Where compared with another copy, unresolved V genes explain less than half of these, and the others have no known cause. That table supplies the V and J calls and clone size; D and trimming were determined from the DNA. Recorded for this sample are tens of thousands of clones; roughly 80% of them occurred a single time. The ten biggest clones cover around 3.8% of the sample.

The CDR3 contains 15 residues, cysteine and phenylalanine counted. Only CDR3 DNA is held: 45 bases, read in frame from base 1. Between the V and J ends, shortened by 3 bases and 3 bases respectively, the junction contains 12 bases. The germline V gene (reference sequence) specifies SGHKS as CDR1 and YYEKEE as CDR2. Positive magnetic bead selection on an AutoMACS was used to isolate CD4+ and CD8+ cells, with flow cytometry used to check purity. Clonal expansions were first screened by flow cytometry with a TCR V beta antibody panel, then characterized by TCRB deep sequencing of sorted CD8+ fractions. Ficoll-Paque PLUS density gradient separation was used to isolate peripheral blood mononuclear cells. Nucleospin Tissue or Tissue XS kits were used to extract DNA from CD4-enriched, CD8-enriched or PBMC samples, and a Qubit 2.0 fluorometer was used for quantification.

This sequence was found in an adult with rheumatoid arthritis. The sequencing input was CD8+ T cells sorted from blood. Recombination linked TRBV5-5 to TRBJ1-4; confidence is insufficient to name the D gene. The CDR3 amino acid sequence is: CASSSIDPPNEKLFF. At the DNA level, the sequence is TGTGCCAGCAGCTCCATAGACCCCCCTAATGAAAAACTGTTTTTT.